Below, one T cell receptor (beta chain) is given with its context. Time point of the sample: baseline, week 1 (first vaccination visit). Documented treatment: pre-vaccination baseline after standard-of-care therapy. The data derive from a study of a mutant IDH1 vaccine in newly diagnosed glioma. Study-wide background: Pretreatment consisted of radiotherapy, temozolomide, or both, with most receiving both.

Profiling relied on immunoSEQ multiplex PCR, and the TCRdb table lists in-frame clones only, not all of them. The repertoire has tens of thousands of clones, 92% of them found once; the top ten carry about 20%. CDR3 length equals 15 residues. The germline V and J ends were trimmed by 0 bases and 3 bases, with 15 bases remaining between them. Germline CDR1 reads GTSNPN; CDR2 reads SVGIG (reference sequence). Specimen: PBMCs, collected from a glioma patient treated with radiotherapy, temozolomide or both. The origin of this receptor is a young man with glioma. The rearrangement joins TRBV30 to TRBJ2-7, with a possible D match to TRBD1 (6 bases). The CDR3: CAWSVGLGQFYEQYF. The DNA for the CDR3 is TGTGCCTGGAGTGTAGGGTTAGGACAGTTCTACGAGCAGTACTTC.